This T cell receptor beta chain was found in a study of CD8+ T cells in alopecia areata. Regarding this clone: Its target is unknown.

Extraction and reverse transcription of RNA yielded cDNA as the sequencing template. Produced via immunoSEQ multiplex PCR; TCRdb's table is partial and in-frame only. The profile shows fewer than 350,000 clones, 58% of them singletons. Broader study findings: Under tofacitinib, numerous expanded lesional clonotypes remained detectable in scalp and blood. Lesional scalp, especially alopecia totalis/universalis, showed higher clonality than normal scalp.

Treatment given: oral pan-JAK inhibitor, 5-10 mg twice daily. Obtained from alopecia areata patients were lesional scalp punch biopsies along with peripheral blood. CDR3 length: 11 residues. Deletions cut 4 bases from V and 2 bases from J, with 6 bases between. The germline V gene has CDR1 SQVTM and CDR2 ANQGSEA. Material: CD4+ T cells sorted from blood, obtained at week 24, from a patient treated with tofacitinib. V is TRBV29-1 and J is TRBJ2-7; TRBD1 is a possible D gene (5 bases). This clonotype was sampled from a human donor with alopecia areata. The CDR3 loop reads CSVGQTYEQYF. For the CDR3, the DNA is TGCAGCGTTGGACAGACCTACGAGCAGTACTTC.